The rows below give T cell receptor beta chains drawn from one sample of a study of T cells expressing NK-cell markers. Reprocessing the 5' RACE reads, TCRdb reports a single entry for every CDR3 protein and omits DNA. The table counts a few hundred thousand distinct CDR3 sequences; 5.2% lies in the top ten. Sequencing was performed on blood T cells: a sorted CD56 or NKG2C T cell subset, CD4+ or CD8+ T cells, or bulk PBMC T cells (not recorded which). Receptors were obtained from a man aged 18 to 69 in good health. The CDR3 runs from the conserved cysteine through the conserved F or W.

J gene	V gene	CDR3 protein
TRBJ2-6	TRBV28	CASRKQGGNGANVLTF
TRBJ1-2	TRBV10-3	CAISAPGPGSYTF
TRBJ2-5	TRBV7-9	CASSLGAGGPVKTQYF
TRBJ2-1	TRBV6-2/TRBV6-3	CASSYSNTGQGFF
TRBJ2-5	TRBV12-3/TRBV12-4	CASSYRAPGQGSETQYF
TRBJ1-2	TRBV19	CASRRTGLADYGYTF
TRBJ2-5	TRBV6-1	CASIRSPGASETQYF
TRBJ2-3	TRBV6-1	CASSHRGSTDTQYF
TRBJ1-1	TRBV5-5	CASSGNRVRTEAFF
TRBJ1-2	TRBV5-6	CASSGETGVYGYTF
TRBJ2-6	TRBV20-1	CSAPGQANVLTF
TRBJ1-4	TRBV6-1	CAIRQGTNEKLFF
TRBJ2-3	TRBV20-1	CSARNLRTGYTDTQYF
TRBJ2-7	TRBV24-1	CATSDLTRYQNLCGYEQYF
TRBJ1-1	TRBV5-1	CASSAGRQSNTEAFF
TRBJ2-1	TRBV7-9	CASSRGGAPPYNEQFF
TRBJ2-7	TRBV2	CASRATRGSSYEQYF
TRBJ2-5	TRBV24-1	CATSFIAGGKETQYF
TRBJ2-6	TRBV9	CASSPTPGQSSGANVLTF
TRBJ1-2	TRBV2	CASSEARQGFNGYTF
TRBJ2-7	TRBV9	CASSNLGEQYF
TRBJ2-7	TRBV6-1	CASSPDRVRANEQYF
TRBJ2-7	TRBV11-1	CASSTGLAEVYEQYF
TRBJ2-3	TRBV5-1	CASRGTSGHTSTDTQYF
TRBJ2-3	TRBV20-1	CSVSERLADTQYF
TRBJ2-5	TRBV28	CASSFKRVATQYF
TRBJ2-2	TRBV3-1	CASSQEVSGGPTGELFF
TRBJ1-2	TRBV7-9	CASSPMASYGYTF
TRBJ2-5	TRBV20-1	CSASHRETQYF
TRBJ2-7	TRBV9	CASGSGDASYEQYF
TRBJ2-5	TRBV20-1	CSAREFFGTQVETQYF
TRBJ2-1	TRBV27	CASRVTGQGVNEQFF
TRBJ1-2	TRBV6-1	CASIPRRTGPPTF
TRBJ2-6	TRBV10-3	CAISELSQGRSGANVLTF
TRBJ2-3	TRBV7-2	CASRRGGAADTQYF
TRBJ2-3	TRBV13	CASSSDSGGATDTQYF
TRBJ1-1	TRBV15	CATRALGRQGSRRTEAFF
TRBJ2-2	TRBV11-2	CASSSNLARGGELFF
TRBJ2-5	TRBV27	CASSLSRGGFETQYF
TRBJ2-6	TRBV28	CAARLSQSGANVLTF
TRBJ2-5	TRBV20-1	CSAGGAGAKETQYF
TRBJ1-1	TRBV28	CASRQGGSGTEAFF
TRBJ2-5	TRBV19	CASKKGGLETQYF
TRBJ2-3	TRBV4-2	CASSHSGTRGTDTQYF
TRBJ2-7	TRBV6-1	CASSPGTGRAFRYEQYF
TRBJ2-1	TRBV2	CASSRQKGLISYNEQFF
TRBJ1-6	TRBV12-3/TRBV12-4	CASTQRGVDSPLHF
TRBJ1-2	TRBV5-1	CASSPGQGSAGYTF
TRBJ2-1	TRBV7-9	CASSLVASTNEQFF
TRBJ2-7	TRBV6-2/TRBV6-3	CASSYYGSYEQYF
TRBJ2-5	TRBV6-5	CASSYTGSVGTQYF
TRBJ2-7	TRBV12-3/TRBV12-4	CASSLSPFLKQYF
TRBJ2-7	TRBV3-1	CASSQGDGGFSYEQYF
TRBJ1-1	TRBV19	CASSGAGRDTEAFF
TRBJ1-6	TRBV7-9	CASSPGTGDGSPLHF
TRBJ2-5	TRBV19	CASSMARRRGGLETQYF
TRBJ2-5	TRBV5-5	CASSLTGGYEGETQYF
TRBJ2-3	TRBV6-5	CASSYRLATDTQYF
TRBJ2-1	TRBV7-8	CASSTTDSSYNEQFF
TRBJ1-2	TRBV6-6	CASTEGLYGYTF